Each of the 24 T cell receptor beta chains below was sequenced from the same sample in a study of PD-L1 blockade in urothelial cancer. Here immunoSEQ multiplex PCR was the method, and the copy in TCRdb shows in-frame clones only, minus some. The table includes fewer than 30,000 clones, around 82% detected once. Sequences were derived from PBMCs, sampled around atezolizumab (anti-PD-L1) treatment. The receptors originated from a man between 70 and 80 years old with urothelial cancer.

This chain uses TRBV19 with TRBJ2-3; D gene ambiguous. Looked up from germline, CDR1 is LNHDA and CDR2 is SQIVND (reference sequence). The CDR3 spans 14 residues. V lost 2 bases to trimming and J lost 2 bases, with 8 bases between them. CDR3 sequence reads: CASSITTFTDTQYF. CDR3 in DNA: TGTGCCAGTAGTATAACGACTTTCACAGATACGCAGTATTTT.

The chain is built from TRBV6-5 and TRBJ1-2; a weak D match, TRBD1 (5 bases). The length of the CDR3 is 13 residues. The ends were cut back, 7 bases at V and 6 bases at J, with 15 bases in the middle. Germline V gene sequence: CDR1 MNHEY, CDR2 SVGAGI. The CDR3 here is CASIRQHLHGYTF. In DNA form, the CDR3 reads TGTGCCAGCATAAGACAGCACCTTCATGGCTACACCTTC.

The V and J genes are TRBV9 and TRBJ2-7; D might be TRBD2 (5 bases). CDR3 length: 16 residues. Germline V CDR1 and CDR2: SGDLS, YYNGEE. Trimming pared 3 bases from V and 6 bases from J, leaving 22 bases between. The CDR3 protein is CASSARGSETTSEQYF. In DNA form, the CDR3 reads TGTGCCAGCAGCGCAAGAGGGAGTGAGACAACCTCCGAGCAGTACTTC.

The rearrangement uses TRBV5-4 and TRBJ2-5; D is perhaps TRBD2 (6 bases). Deletions cut 5 bases from V and 4 bases from J, with 12 bases between. Germline lookup yields CDR1 SGHNT and CDR2 YYREEE (reference sequence). This CDR3 region has 13 residues. The CDR3 spells CASRMQGGETQYF. In DNA form, the CDR3 reads TGTGCCAGCAGGATGCAGGGAGGAGAGACCCAGTACTTC.

The rearrangement links TRBV10-3 to TRBJ1-2, with 9 nucleotides matching TRBD1. V trimming: 10 bases; J trimming: 6 bases; junction bases outside the gene matches: 9. The CDR3 runs 13 residues. Germline V lookup: CDR1 ENHRY, CDR2 SYGVKD. The CDR3 coding sequence is TGTGCCACTGGGACAGGGCGGAACGATGGCTACACCTTC. This gives the protein CATGTGRNDGYTF.

The J gene is TRBJ1-3, the V gene TRBV9; a possible D gene is TRBD1 (6 bases). Trimming took off 0 bases at V and 4 bases at J, with 14 bases between the two ends. The CDR3 is 16 residues long. Germline V gives CDR1 SGDLS, CDR2 YYNGEE. CDR3 DNA: TGTGCCAGCAGCGTAGCCCGGGGGGCTAGCGGAAACACCATATATTTT. Protein product: CASSVARGASGNTIYF.

This clone has only one observation. The CDR3 loop is CASSEGGAGDSYEQYF. DNA for the CDR3: TGTGCCAGCAGTGAAGGTGGGGCGGGAGATTCCTACGAGCAGTACTTC. The chain uses TRBV6-1 and TRBJ2-7; 7 bases line up with TRBD2. Per the germline V gene, CDR1 is MNHNS and CDR2 is SASEGT. The V gene end was trimmed by 1 base and the J gene end by 1 base; junction bases not matched to a gene: 7. This CDR3 is built from 16 residues.

The rearrangement uses TRBV5-1 and TRBJ1-2, with 7 bases matching TRBD1. CDR1 SGHRS and CDR2 YFSETQ come from the germline V gene. After removal of 4 bases from V and 8 bases from J, the junction contained 8 bases not matched to a gene. The CDR3 is made up of 13 amino acids. CDR3 DNA sequence: TGCGCCAGCAGCGCAGGACAGGAAGGAGGCTACACCTTC. Encoded protein: CASSAGQEGGYTF. Filled out from reference TRBV5-1 and TRBJ1-2, the complete variable domain reads KAGVTQTPRYLIKTRGQQVTLSCSPISGHRSVSWYQQTPGQGLQFLFEYFSETQRNKGNFPGRFSGRQFSNSRSEMNVSTLELGDSALYLCASSAGQEGGYTFGSGTRLTVV.

The chain is built from TRBV27 and TRBJ2-5, with D perhaps matching TRBD2 (5 bases). V was trimmed by 5 bases and J by 0 bases, leaving 7 bases between them. Germline values: CDR1 MNHEY, CDR2 SMNVEV (reference sequence). The CDR3 covers 13 residues. The CDR3 spells CASSSGYQETQYF. Written as DNA, the CDR3 is TGTGCCAGCAGTAGCGGTTACCAAGAGACCCAGTACTTC.

This rearrangement joins TRBV6-6 to TRBJ2-1, with a tentative D call TRBD2 (6 bases). CDR3 size: 12 residues. V was shortened by 6 bases and J by 10 bases, with 13 bases between the two germline ends. Per germline, CDR1 MNHNY and CDR2 SVGAGI (reference sequence). The CDR3 DNA reads as TGTGCCAGCAGGTCCACGGGGGTCGAGCAGTTCTTC. Amino acids: CASRSTGVEQFF.

This clone was seen once. V is TRBV23-1 and J is TRBJ2-1; 7 nucleotides align to TRBD2. TRBV23-1 qualifies as an ORF whose function is uncertain. This CDR3 has 19 residues. Trimming took 0 bases from V and 0 from J; bases not matched to a gene: 11. The CDR3: CASSQSGGRFSSSYNEQFF. CDR3 in DNA: TGCGCCAGCAGTCAATCTGGCGGGAGATTCTCCAGCTCCTACAATGAGCAGTTCTTC.

V and J are TRBV18 and TRBJ1-4; no reliable D call. CDR1 and CDR2 from the germline V gene are KGHSH and LQKENI. CDR3 size: 13 residues. V was pared by 2 bases and J by 6 bases, with 7 bases between. The CDR3 is CASSPVGYEKLFF. In DNA form, the CDR3 reads TGTGCCAGCTCACCAGTTGGCTATGAAAAACTGTTTTTT. The entire variable domain, with the rest obtained from reference TRBV18 and TRBJ1-4, is as follows: NAGVMQNPRHLVRRRGQEARLRCSPMKGHSHVYWYRQLPEEGLKFMVYLQKENIIDESGMPKERFSAEFPKEGPSILRIQQVVRGDSAAYFCASSPVGYEKLFFGSGTQLSVL.

The V gene is TRBV2, the J gene TRBJ2-5, with a weak D call TRBD2 (5 bases). The germline V gene has CDR1 SNHLY and CDR2 FYNNEI. The CDR3 has 13 amino acids. Deletions cut 1 base from V and 5 bases from J, with 8 bases between. This chain's CDR3 is CASSEEREETQYF. As DNA, the CDR3 is TGTGCCAGCAGTGAAGAAAGGGAGGAGACCCAGTACTTC.

The chain combines TRBV29-1 with TRBJ2-5; D may be TRBD1 (5 bases). The CDR3 consists of 12 residues. Trimming removed 6 bases at V and 1 base at J, with 9 bases between. Germline V CDR1 and CDR2: SQVTM, ANQGSEA. DNA of the CDR3: TGCAGCGTAGGGGAATTCCAAGAGACCCAGTACTTC. Its translation: CSVGEFQETQYF.

The V and J genes are TRBV2 and TRBJ2-3, with 8 bases matching TRBD2. V was pared by 1 base and J by 3 bases, with 9 bases of the junction left unmatched. This CDR3 region has 17 residues. From germline, CDR1 is SNHLY and CDR2 FYNNEI. Here the CDR3 DNA reads TGTGCCAGCAGTGAAGTTCGGGGGGGCTCAGATACAGATACGCAGTATTTT. It encodes CASSEVRGGSDTDTQYF.

This clone came up once. This chain links TRBV6-1 with TRBJ1-1; 8 nucleotides match TRBD1. The V segment lost 6 bases and the J segment 4 bases; nucleotides outside the gene matches: 7. The CDR3 is 14 amino acids. CDR1 is MNHNS, CDR2 SASEGT, per germline. In DNA form, the CDR3 reads TGTGCCAGCAGCTTTGACAGGGGCGGCACTGAAGCTTTCTTT. Its protein is CASSFDRGGTEAFF.

The chain is built from TRBV25-1 and TRBJ1-4; D is uncertain. CDR1 and CDR2 from the germline V gene are MGHDK and SYGVNS. V was pared by 1 base and J by 5 bases, with 14 bases between. The CDR3 has 16 amino acids. The CDR3 DNA reads as TGTGCCAGCAGTGAATTGAGGGCCAATTCGAATGAAAAACTGTTTTTT. This sequence encodes CASSELRANSNEKLFF.

The chain employs TRBV7-6 and TRBJ1-2, with 12 bases identical to TRBD1. V shed 3 bases, J shed 4 bases, and the junction held 6 bases outside the gene matches. Germline loops: CDR1 SGHVS, CDR2 FNYEAQ. The CDR3 consists of 16 residues. The CDR3 protein is CASSLGTGGSSYGYTF. DNA for the CDR3: TGTGCCAGCAGCTTGGGGACAGGGGGCTCTTCCTATGGCTACACCTTC. Looking up the rest from reference TRBV7-6 and TRBJ1-2 gives the full variable domain: GAGVSQSPRYKVTKRGQDVALRCDPISGHVSLYWYRQALGQGPEFLTYFNYEAQQDKSGLPNDRFSAERPEGSISTLTIQRTEQRDSAMYRCASSLGTGGSSYGYTFGSGTRLTVV.

This sequence joins TRBV6-1 and TRBJ2-5, with 9 bases lining up with TRBD2. Germline trimming cut 7 bases from V and 2 bases from J; bases unmatched to any gene: 2. CDR1 is MNHNS and CDR2 is SASEGT in the germline V gene. The CDR3 spans 13 residues. The CDR3 DNA sequence: TGTGCCAGCACCCTAGCGGGACAAGAGACCCAGTACTTC. Translating gives CASTLAGQETQYF.

The genes are TRBV5-1 and TRBJ2-2; 9 bases map to TRBD1. The CDR3 is 15 residues long. From germline, CDR1 is SGHRS and CDR2 YFSETQ. Unmatched junction bases numbered 5, after V lost 5 bases and J lost 3 bases. The DNA for the CDR3 is TGCGCCAGCAGATTGACAGGGGGAGACACCGGGGAGCTGTTTTTT. Translating gives CASRLTGGDTGELFF. Full variable domain (remainder filled in from reference TRBV5-1 and TRBJ2-2): KAGVTQTPRYLIKTRGQQVTLSCSPISGHRSVSWYQQTPGQGLQFLFEYFSETQRNKGNFPGRFSGRQFSNSRSEMNVSTLELGDSALYLCASRLTGGDTGELFFGEGSRLTVL.

The chain is built from TRBV11-2 and TRBJ2-2; 9 positions agree with TRBD1. The germline V gene encodes CDR1 SGHAT and CDR2 FQNNGV. The V segment lost 5 bases and the J segment 6 bases; nucleotides outside the gene matches: 10. The CDR3 has 16 amino acids. CDR3 sequence reads: CASSLTGTGYSGELFF. The CDR3 DNA is TGTGCCAGCAGCCTAACTGGGACAGGGTACTCCGGGGAGCTGTTTTTT.

The rearrangement links TRBV19 to TRBJ1-5; 12 bases map to TRBD1. CDR3 length: 16 residues. The germline V gene encodes CDR1 LNHDA and CDR2 SQIVND (reference sequence). V dropped 7 bases and J dropped 5; count of bases not matched to a gene: 9. CDR3 loop: CASTRGTGGDDQPQHF. DNA for the CDR3: TGTGCCAGTACCAGAGGGACAGGGGGCGACGATCAGCCCCAGCATTTT.

V gene TRBV9 combines with J gene TRBJ2-1; 7 bases are a match to TRBD1. The CDR3 covers 15 residues. Germline loops: CDR1 SGDLS, CDR2 YYNGEE. Trimming cost V 0 bases and J 5 bases; bases outside gene matches: 5. The CDR3 sequence: CASSVVTGAHNEQFF. The CDR3 nucleotides are TGTGCCAGCAGCGTAGTAACAGGGGCACACAATGAGCAGTTCTTC. Full variable domain (missing parts from reference TRBV9 and TRBJ2-1): DSGVTQTPKHLITATGQRVTLRCSPRSGDLSVYWYQQSLDQGLQFLIQYYNGEERAKGNILERFSAQQFPDLHSELNLSSLELGDSALYFCASSVVTGAHNEQFFGPGTRLTVL.

The gene calls are TRBV30 and TRBJ2-1; D remains unclear. Germline V gene sequence: CDR1 GTSNPN, CDR2 SVGIG (reference sequence). Trimming stripped 5 bases from V and 4 bases from J, with 12 bases between. CDR3 length: 13 amino acids. The CDR3 spells CAWLGIEYNEQFF. In DNA form, the CDR3 reads TGTGCCTGGCTAGGAATTGAGTACAATGAGCAGTTCTTC.